This TCR beta chain was captured in a study of CXCR3-negative and CXCR3-positive naive CD8 T cells. The CDR3 consists of 14 residues. Germline-derived CDR1 and CDR2 are SEHNR and FQNEAQ (reference sequence). In regard to this clonotype: Its antigen remains unidentified.

Through 5' RACE with UMI labels, the TRB cDNA libraries were prepared. For each CDR3 protein, TCRdb gives one entry from its re-call of the 5' RACE reads, without DNA. The specimen's table records around 150,000 distinct CDR3 sequences. Study observations and caveats: Relative to CXCR3-negative naive cells, CXCR3-positive naive cells had more hydrophobic TRB CDR3s.

This chain uses TRBV7-9 with TRBJ2-7. Sequenced sample: naive CXCR3+ CD8+ T cells from blood. Specified subset: CD45RO-CCR7+CD27+CD95- naive CD8+ T cells expressing CXCR3 (TNR3+). This TCR was sampled from a human donor in good health. Some clones in this sample may be carry-over from other donors' samples. The CDR3 spells CASSLPGSSYEQYF. The variable domain in full, with the rest retrieved from reference TRBV7-9 and TRBJ2-7, is DTGVSQNPRHKITKRGQNVTFRCDPISEHNRLYWYRQTLGQGPEFLTYFQNEAQLEKSRLLSDRFSAERPKGSFSTLEIQRTEQGDSAMYLCASSLPGSSYEQYFGPGTRLTVT.